These 18 T cell receptor beta chains originate from one sample sequenced in a study of T cell repertoires in ileal Crohn's disease. Time point of the sample: neoterminal ileum biopsy at postoperative endoscopy, about 6 months after surgery. The method was immunoSEQ multiplex PCR; TCRdb's version includes in-frame clones alone and lacks a portion of them. The repertoire holds 55,000 to 65,000 clones, with around 90% as singletons. Material: ileal tissue. Receptors originate from an adult with Crohn's disease.

CDR3 region: CASSPPHGGEQFF. In nucleotides, the CDR3 is TGTGCCAGCAGCCCGCCCCACGGGGGTGAGCAGTTCTTC. The chain links TRBV5-4 to TRBJ2-1, with D maybe TRBD2 (6 bases). This CDR3 is 13 amino acids long. Germline V lookup: CDR1 SGHNT, CDR2 YYREEE (reference sequence). The ends were cut back, 4 bases at V and 9 bases at J, with 14 bases in the middle.

This clone was observed once. V and J are TRBV5-4 and TRBJ1-6; D remains unclear. The CDR3 runs to 14 residues. V shed 2 bases and J shed 8 bases, with 11 bases lying between them. Germline loops: CDR1 SGHNT, CDR2 YYREEE (reference sequence). For the CDR3, the DNA is TGTGCCAGCAGCTTAGGGCAGGACTATTCACCCCTCCACTTT. Translating gives CASSLGQDYSPLHF.

The chain has TRBV4-1 and TRBJ1-4; 11 nucleotides line up with TRBD1. Losses at the gene ends were 1 base for V and 4 bases for J; bases not matched to a gene: 5. The germline gives CDR1 MGHRA, CDR2 YSYEKL. There are 17 residues in the CDR3. This chain's CDR3 is CASSQGGGQGVNEKLFF. The CDR3 DNA reads TGCGCCAGCAGCCAAGGAGGGGGACAGGGGGTTAATGAAAAACTGTTTTTT.

This clone was picked up one time. The chain carries TRBV30 and TRBJ2-7, with 9 nucleotides matching TRBD1. This CDR3 has 13 amino acids. Trimming took 5 bases from V and 7 from J; bases not matched to a gene: 9. Germline-derived CDR1 and CDR2 are GTSNPN and SVGIG (reference sequence). CDR3 sequence: CAWARDRAKEQYF. The CDR3 DNA reads TGTGCCTGGGCCCGGGACAGGGCGAAGGAGCAGTACTTC.

V usage is TRBV27 and J usage is TRBJ2-7; perhaps TRBD2 as D (5 bases). The CDR3 spans 16 residues. Germline V gene lookup returns CDR1 MNHEY and CDR2 SMNVEV (reference sequence). Trimming left V 5 bases short and J 4 bases short, with 21 bases between. CDR3 nucleotide sequence: TGTGCCAGCAGTCAAGCTAGCAGGTCGAGGTCTTACGAGCAGTACTTC. Translation: CASSQASRSRSYEQYF.

The rearrangement uses TRBV19 and TRBJ2-4; 9 bases fit TRBD2. V trimming: 0 bases; J trimming: 2 bases; junction bases outside the gene matches: 5. The CDR3 extends over 17 amino acids. Germline assignment: CDR1 LNHDA and CDR2 SQIVND (reference sequence). CDR3 loop: CASSIDQGLATKNIQYF. CDR3 bases: TGTGCCAGTAGTATAGATCAGGGACTAGCTACCAAAAACATTCAGTACTTC.

The count of this clone is one. The chain employs TRBV27 and TRBJ1-5; weak D call: TRBD1 (6 bases). This CDR3 comprises 17 residues. V shed 5 bases and J shed 7 bases, with 24 bases lying between them. Germline V gene sequence: CDR1 MNHEY, CDR2 SMNVEV (reference sequence). CDR3 bases: TGTGCCAGCAGTCCGGGCAGGGGACAACTCATCCCCCAGCCCCAGCATTTT. Translation gives CASSPGRGQLIPQPQHF.

The V call is TRBV27, the J call TRBJ2-2; D uncertain. Deletions cut 8 bases from V and 6 bases from J, with 16 bases between. CDR1 MNHEY and CDR2 SMNVEV come from the germline V gene (reference sequence). CDR3 length: 14 amino acids. The CDR3 DNA sequence: TGTGCCAGCGGCCAAAGGAGTTTGGCCGGGGAGCTGTTTTTT. Its translation is CASGQRSLAGELFF.

The chain recombines TRBV7-2 with TRBJ1-5; no reliable D call. Germline values: CDR1 SGHTA, CDR2 FQGNSA. The CDR3 extends over 12 amino acids. Trimming took off 2 bases at V and 4 bases at J, with 3 bases between the two ends. The CDR3 sequence: CASSLSNQPQHF. The DNA of the CDR3 is TGTGCCAGCAGCTTATCGAATCAGCCCCAGCATTTT. The full variable domain, rest sourced from reference TRBV7-2 and TRBJ1-5, is GAGVSQSPSNKVTEKGKDVELRCDPISGHTALYWYRQSLGQGLEFLIYFQGNSAPDKSGLPSDRFSAERTGGSVSTLTIQRTQQEDSAVYLCASSLSNQPQHFGDGTRLSIL.

This chain uses TRBV9 with TRBJ2-7, with 9 bases matching TRBD1. The J segment lost 3 bases and the V segment lost 2 bases, leaving 12 bases of the junction unmatched. Germline assignment: CDR1 SGDLS and CDR2 YYNGEE. CDR3 length equals 17 residues. The CDR3 nucleotides read TGTGCCAGCAGCGTCGATCCACACGGACAGGGGAACTACGAGCAGTACTTC. Amino acid sequence: CASSVDPHGQGNYEQYF.

The V and J genes are TRBV5-5 and TRBJ2-1; D remains ambiguous. This CDR3 region has 15 residues. Germline V CDR1 and CDR2: SGHKS, YYEKEE (reference sequence). The V end lost 2 bases, the J end lost 3 bases, and 12 bases lay between the germline ends. CDR3 DNA: TGTGCCAGCAGCTTCCCTAAGACGGGCTACAATGAGCAGTTCTTC. It is translated as CASSFPKTGYNEQFF.

The chain combines TRBV28 with TRBJ1-2; 7 nucleotides align to TRBD1. The CDR3 runs to 14 residues. Germline trimming cut 2 bases from V and 4 bases from J; bases unmatched to any gene: 4. The V gene's germline CDR1 is MDHEN and CDR2 SYDVKM. CDR3 nucleotide sequence: TGTGCCAGCAGTTTACCAGGGGGGAGCTATGGCTACACCTTC. Protein product: CASSLPGGSYGYTF.

The chain recombines TRBV29-1 with TRBJ2-5; 10 bases fit TRBD2. V lost 7 bases, J lost 4 bases, and 6 bases stayed unmatched. The germline CDR1 and CDR2 sequences are SQVTM and ANQGSEA. CDR3 length: 13 amino acids. The CDR3, as DNA: TGCAGCGGCTCAGCGGGAGGGCCAGAGACCCAGTACTTC. This sequence encodes CSGSAGGPETQYF.

The CDR3 DNA follows: TGTGCCAGCAGCTTAGTGGTACTGTCGGGCACTGAAGCTTTCTTT. The encoded protein is CASSLVVLSGTEAFF. The V and J genes are TRBV7-9 and TRBJ1-1, with D hard to call. In germline, CDR1 is SEHNR, CDR2 FQNEAQ (reference sequence). This CDR3 comprises 15 residues. Trimming cost V 1 base and J 4 bases, with 13 bases left between them.

This clone was seen once. This chain joins TRBV18 and TRBJ1-1; no definite D call. The V end lost 6 bases, the J end lost 7 bases, and 18 bases lay between the germline ends. CDR1 KGHSH and CDR2 LQKENI come from the germline V gene. The CDR3 length is 14 residues. The CDR3: CASSRKTRSDEAFF. The CDR3 coding sequence is TGTGCCAGCTCTCGCAAGACCAGAAGCGATGAAGCTTTCTTT.

This chain joins TRBV19 and TRBJ2-7; TRBD2 aligns across 8 bases. This CDR3 region has 13 residues. Germline V gene sequence: CDR1 LNHDA, CDR2 SQIVND (reference sequence). The V and J ends lost 9 bases and 6 bases, in that order; junction bases with no gene match: 10. CDR3 region: CARHKRGRGEQYV. The DNA for the CDR3 is TGTGCCAGGCACAAGCGGGGGCGAGGCGAGCAGTACGTC.

The V and J genes are TRBV5-1 and TRBJ1-4; D is unclear. CDR1 is SGHRS, CDR2 YFSETQ, per germline. This CDR3 has 16 amino acids. The germline V and J ends were trimmed by 3 bases and 4 bases, with 16 bases remaining between them. The CDR3 DNA reads TGCGCCAGCAGCTGGAACACCTATTCGGGTAATGAAAAACTGTTTTTT. As protein: CASSWNTYSGNEKLFF.

The V and J genes are TRBV5-1 and TRBJ2-1; TRBD2 matches 9 bases. Trimming cost V 6 bases and J 6 bases; bases outside gene matches: 4. CDR3 length: 13 residues. CDR1 is SGHRS, CDR2 YFSETQ, per germline. In DNA, the CDR3 is TGCGCCAGCACTCTAGCGGGAACCAATGAGCAGTTCTTC. Its protein is CASTLAGTNEQFF. Full variable domain (rest looked up from reference TRBV5-1 and TRBJ2-1): KAGVTQTPRYLIKTRGQQVTLSCSPISGHRSVSWYQQTPGQGLQFLFEYFSETQRNKGNFPGRFSGRQFSNSRSEMNVSTLELGDSALYLCASTLAGTNEQFFGPGTRLTVL.